This TCR beta chain was recovered during a study of cytomegalovirus exposure and HLA in healthy donors. At the level of the study: Clustering assigned 70% to 85% of the approximately 370 genotyped donors to the Caucasian-associated ancestry cluster.

There are a few counts of this clone. Its antigen is not identified. Points from the study as a whole: Despite most TCR sequences being rare, some public TCRs occurred in many donors.

13 Jbeta primers and 60 Vbeta primers were used for the PCR. Source study methods: Later, an analysis found tens of millions of unique TCR beta chains, and roughly 9.9 million of these were shared. Here immunoSEQ multiplex PCR was the method, and the copy in TCRdb shows in-frame clones only, minus some. Clone size and the V and J calls come from that table; the DNA yielded D and trimming. Of about 190,000 clones listed, over 9.5% are singletons. This TCR derives from a man aged 45-65 years in good health and CMV-seropositive. The sample taken for sequencing was PBMCs.

The CDR3 nucleotides read TGTGCCAGCAGCTTAGCGCAAGGTGGCGGGAATGAAAAACTGTTTTTT. Translated, it gives CASSLAQGGGNEKLFF. This rearrangement joins TRBV7-2 to TRBJ1-4; D gene uncertain. CDR1 SGHTA and CDR2 FQGNSA come from the germline V gene. The CDR3 has 16 amino acids. Trimming stripped 0 bases from V and 5 bases from J, with 13 bases between. Variable domain in full (rest from reference TRBV7-2 and TRBJ1-4): GAGVSQSPSNKVTEKGKDVELRCDPISGHTALYWYRQSLGQGLEFLIYFQGNSAPDKSGLPSDRFSAERTGGSVSTLTIQRTQQEDSAVYLCASSLAQGGGNEKLFFGSGTQLSVL.